What follows describes a single TCR beta chain. This entry is derived from a study of CD8+CD57+ T cells in acquired aplastic anemia. Whoever was chosen for sequencing had shown CD8+CD57+ cell expansion by flow cytometry. Everyone among the patients had severe acquired aplastic anemia. With 0 bases clipped from V and 0 bases from J, the junction kept 2 bases outside the gene matches. CDR3 length equals 15 residues. Germline loops: CDR1 DFQATT, CDR2 SNEGSKA (reference sequence). The study profiled TCR beta VDJ and CDR3 using genomic DNA as template. TCRdb analysed the reads with MiXCR anew, one entry per CDR3 protein. Of some 98,000 distinct CDR3 sequences listed, around two thirds are singletons.

The material sequenced was sorted CD4+, CD8+, or CD8+CD57+ T cells (not recorded which) from PBMCs. The chain joins TRBV20-1 to TRBJ2-7; 10 bases fit TRBD2. This sequence originates from a human donor with aplastic anemia. The CDR3 coding sequence is TGCAGTGCTAGAGATCTAGCGGGGGACTCCTACGAGCAGTACTTC. It yields the protein CSARDLAGDSYEQYF.